This TCR beta chain was obtained from a study of T cells in Graves' hyperthyroidism and ophthalmopathy. Losses at the gene ends were 6 bases for V and 3 bases for J; bases not matched to a gene: 5. Looked up from germline, CDR1 is SGHDN and CDR2 is FVKESK. The CDR3 length is 13 residues. The PBMCs had their origin in less than 13 ml of fresh peripheral blood. General study findings and limits: It was a median roughly 6.5 months before onset that the model predicted ophthalmopathy.

RNA transcripts provided the source from which TCR beta CDR3 regions were amplified. The TCR CDR3 first-round RT-PCR relied on the HTBI primer set. TCRdb analysed the multiplex PCR reads with MiXCR anew, one entry per CDR3 protein. Counted here are roughly 500,000 distinct CDR3 sequences, 15% to 20% occurring once; the ten biggest clones make up approximately 30%. This clonotype appeared a few times. What it binds is unknown. The rearrangement uses TRBV14 and TRBJ2-7, with 7 bases lining up with TRBD1. Sequenced input: blood. This sequence originates from a woman in her twenties or thirties with Graves' ophthalmopathy. As DNA, the CDR3 is TGTGCCAGCAGGGTGACAGGGCGCTACGAGCAGTACTTC. Its protein product is CASRVTGRYEQYF.